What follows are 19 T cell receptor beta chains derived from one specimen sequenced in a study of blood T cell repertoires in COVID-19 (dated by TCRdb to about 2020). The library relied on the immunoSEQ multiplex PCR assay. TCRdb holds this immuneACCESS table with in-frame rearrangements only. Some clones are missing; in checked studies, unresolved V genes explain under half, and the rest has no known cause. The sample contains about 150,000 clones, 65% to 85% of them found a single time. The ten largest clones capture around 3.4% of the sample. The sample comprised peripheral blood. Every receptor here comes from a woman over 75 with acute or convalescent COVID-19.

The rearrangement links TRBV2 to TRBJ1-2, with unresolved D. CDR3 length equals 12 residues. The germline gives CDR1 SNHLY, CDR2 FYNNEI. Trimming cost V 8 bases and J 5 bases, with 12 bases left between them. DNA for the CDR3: TGTGCCAGCGCCAGCGGGGAATATGGCTACACCTTC. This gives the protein CASASGEYGYTF.

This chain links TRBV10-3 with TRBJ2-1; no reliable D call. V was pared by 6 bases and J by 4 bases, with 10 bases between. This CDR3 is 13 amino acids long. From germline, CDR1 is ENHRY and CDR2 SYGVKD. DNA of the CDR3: TGTGCCATCAGGGGCGAAGGATACAATGAGCAGTTCTTC. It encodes CAIRGEGYNEQFF.

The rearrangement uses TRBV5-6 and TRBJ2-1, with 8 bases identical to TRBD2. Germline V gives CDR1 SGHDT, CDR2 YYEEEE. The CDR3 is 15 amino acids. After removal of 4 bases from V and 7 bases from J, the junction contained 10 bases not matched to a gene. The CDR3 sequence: CASSPTGGRWNEQFF. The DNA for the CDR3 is TGTGCCAGCAGCCCGACGGGGGGGCGCTGGAATGAGCAGTTCTTC.

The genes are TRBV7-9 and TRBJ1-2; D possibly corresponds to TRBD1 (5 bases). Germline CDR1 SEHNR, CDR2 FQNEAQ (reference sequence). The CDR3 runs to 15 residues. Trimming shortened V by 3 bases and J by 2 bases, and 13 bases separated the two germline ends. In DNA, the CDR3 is TGTGCCAGCAGCTTCTCGCTGGGGCAGAACTATGGCTACACCTTC. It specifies CASSFSLGQNYGYTF.

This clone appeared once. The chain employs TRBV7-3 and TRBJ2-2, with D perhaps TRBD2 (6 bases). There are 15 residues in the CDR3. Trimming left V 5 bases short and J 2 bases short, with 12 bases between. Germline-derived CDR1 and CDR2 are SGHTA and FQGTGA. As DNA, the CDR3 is TGTGCCAGCAGCCTTACGGGGGAAAACACCGGGGAGCTGTTTTTT. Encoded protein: CASSLTGENTGELFF.

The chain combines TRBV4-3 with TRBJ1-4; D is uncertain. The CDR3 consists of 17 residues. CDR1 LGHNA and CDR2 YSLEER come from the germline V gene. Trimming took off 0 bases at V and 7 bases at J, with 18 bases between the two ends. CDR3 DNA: TGCGCCAGCAGCCAAGAAACCCGGCGACCGAGCGGTGAAAAACTGTTTTTT. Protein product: CASSQETRRPSGEKLFF.

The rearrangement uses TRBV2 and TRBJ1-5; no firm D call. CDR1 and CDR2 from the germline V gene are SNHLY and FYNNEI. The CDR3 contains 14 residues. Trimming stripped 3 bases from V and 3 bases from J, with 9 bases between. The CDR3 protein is CASSEGSFNQPQHF. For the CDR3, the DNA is TGTGCCAGCAGTGAGGGCAGCTTCAATCAGCCCCAGCATTTT.

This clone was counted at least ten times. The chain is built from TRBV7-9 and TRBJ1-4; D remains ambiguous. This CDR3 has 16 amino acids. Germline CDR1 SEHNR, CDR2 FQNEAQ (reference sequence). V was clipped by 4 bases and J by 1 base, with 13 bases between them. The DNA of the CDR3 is TGTGCCAGCAGCTCCAACTCCGGGAGAACTAATGAAAAACTGTTTTTT. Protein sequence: CASSSNSGRTNEKLFF.

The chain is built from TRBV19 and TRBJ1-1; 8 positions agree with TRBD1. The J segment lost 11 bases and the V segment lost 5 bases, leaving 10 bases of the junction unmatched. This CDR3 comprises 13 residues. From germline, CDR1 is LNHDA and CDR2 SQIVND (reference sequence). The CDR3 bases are TGTGCCAGTAGTTCCGGACAGGGCGAAGGTGCTTTCTTT. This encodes CASSSGQGEGAFF. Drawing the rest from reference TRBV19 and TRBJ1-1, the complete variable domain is DGGITQSPKYLFRKEGQNVTLSCEQNLNHDAMYWYRQDPGQGLRLIYYSQIVNDFQKGDIAEGYSVSREKKESFPLTVTSAQKNPTAFYLCASSSGQGEGAFFGQGTRLTVV.

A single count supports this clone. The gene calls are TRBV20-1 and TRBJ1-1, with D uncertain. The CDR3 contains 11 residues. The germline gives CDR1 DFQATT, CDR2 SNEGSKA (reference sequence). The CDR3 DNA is TGCAGGGTCCCGAGGAACACTGAAGCTTTCTTT. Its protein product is CRVPRNTEAFF.

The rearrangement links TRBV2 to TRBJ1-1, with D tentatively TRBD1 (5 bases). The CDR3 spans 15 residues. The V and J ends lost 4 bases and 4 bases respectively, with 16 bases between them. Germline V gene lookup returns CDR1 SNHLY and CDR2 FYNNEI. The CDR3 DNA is TGTGCCAGCAGTGGATGGACATCCAAGGGCACTGAAGCTTTCTTT. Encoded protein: CASSGWTSKGTEAFF.

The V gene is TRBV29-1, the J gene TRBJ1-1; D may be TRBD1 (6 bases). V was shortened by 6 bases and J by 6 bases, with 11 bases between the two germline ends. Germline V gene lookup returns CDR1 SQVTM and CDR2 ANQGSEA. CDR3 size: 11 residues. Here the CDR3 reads CSVAGVAEAFF. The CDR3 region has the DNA TGCAGCGTAGCAGGGGTCGCTGAAGCTTTCTTT.

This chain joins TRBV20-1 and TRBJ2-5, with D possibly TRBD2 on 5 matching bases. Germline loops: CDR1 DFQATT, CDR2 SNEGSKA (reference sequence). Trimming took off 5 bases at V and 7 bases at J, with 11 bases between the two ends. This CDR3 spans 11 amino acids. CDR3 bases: TGCAGTGCTGAGGGTCGGGGGACCCAGTACTTC. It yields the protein CSAEGRGTQYF.

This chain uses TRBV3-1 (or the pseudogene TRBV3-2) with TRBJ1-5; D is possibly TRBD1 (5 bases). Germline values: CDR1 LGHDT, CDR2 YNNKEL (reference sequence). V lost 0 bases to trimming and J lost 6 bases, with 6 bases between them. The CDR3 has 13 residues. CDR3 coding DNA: TGTGCCAGCAGCCAAGATACAGGTCAGCCCCAGCATTTT. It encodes CASSQDTGQPQHF.

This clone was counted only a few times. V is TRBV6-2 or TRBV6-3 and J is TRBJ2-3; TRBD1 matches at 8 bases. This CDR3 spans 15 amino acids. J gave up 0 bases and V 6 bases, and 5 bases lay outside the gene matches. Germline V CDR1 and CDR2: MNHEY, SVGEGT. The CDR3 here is CASSSDRDSTDTQYF. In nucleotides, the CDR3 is TGTGCCAGCAGCTCGGACAGGGATAGCACAGATACGCAGTATTTT.

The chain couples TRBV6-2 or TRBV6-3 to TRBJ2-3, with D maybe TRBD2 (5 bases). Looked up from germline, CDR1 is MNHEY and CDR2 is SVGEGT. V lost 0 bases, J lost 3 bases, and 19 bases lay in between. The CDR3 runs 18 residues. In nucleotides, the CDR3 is TGTGCCAGCAGTTACTCGAGCGTCTTGAGCGGACCAACAGATACGCAGTATTTT. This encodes CASSYSSVLSGPTDTQYF.

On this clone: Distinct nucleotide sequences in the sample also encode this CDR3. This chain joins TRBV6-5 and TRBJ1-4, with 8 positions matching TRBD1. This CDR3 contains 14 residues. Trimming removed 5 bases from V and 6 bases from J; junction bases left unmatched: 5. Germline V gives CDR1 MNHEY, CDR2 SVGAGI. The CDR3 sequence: CASSQTGGDEKLFF. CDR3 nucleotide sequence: TGTGCCAGCAGTCAAACAGGGGGGGATGAAAAACTGTTTTTT.

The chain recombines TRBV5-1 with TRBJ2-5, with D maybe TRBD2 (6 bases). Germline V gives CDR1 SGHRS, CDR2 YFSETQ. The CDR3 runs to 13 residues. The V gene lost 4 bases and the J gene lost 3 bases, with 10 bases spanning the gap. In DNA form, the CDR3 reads TGCGCCAGCAGCCCCTGGGAGGAAGAGACCCAGTACTTC. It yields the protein CASSPWEEETQYF.

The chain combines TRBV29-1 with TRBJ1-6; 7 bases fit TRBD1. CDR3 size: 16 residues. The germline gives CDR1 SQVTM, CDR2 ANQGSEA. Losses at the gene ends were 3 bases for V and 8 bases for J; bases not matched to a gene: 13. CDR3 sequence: CSVETTGSGVYSPLHF. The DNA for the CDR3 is TGCAGCGTTGAGACGACAGGGTCCGGCGTGTATTCACCCCTCCACTTT.